These 12 T cell receptor beta chains originate from one sample sequenced in a study of blood T cell repertoires in COVID-19. The method was immunoSEQ multiplex PCR; TCRdb's version includes in-frame clones alone and lacks a portion of them. This repertoire shows some 130,000 clones, around 89% found once; its top ten account for more than 3.5%. The sample consisted of peripheral blood. The receptors derive from a man in his sixties with COVID-19, enrolled during active disease.

V usage is TRBV20-1 and J usage is TRBJ1-1; TRBD1 might be the D (6 bases). Deletions cut 5 bases from V and 7 bases from J, with 11 bases between. The CDR3 sequence is 11 residues long. The germline CDR1 and CDR2 sequences are DFQATT and SNEGSKA (reference sequence). This CDR3 reads CSAPRGGEAFF. CDR3 sequence (DNA): TGCAGTGCTCCGAGGGGGGGTGAAGCTTTCTTT.

The chain combines TRBV20-1 with TRBJ2-5; D may be TRBD2 (6 bases). CDR3 length: 11 residues. Trimming removed 6 bases at V and 4 bases at J, with 9 bases between. Germline CDR1 reads DFQATT; CDR2 reads SNEGSKA (reference sequence). CDR3 DNA sequence: TGCAGTGCCGCGGAGGGAGAGACCCAGTACTTC. Translated: CSAAEGETQYF.

V usage is TRBV7-8 and J usage is TRBJ2-7; a possible D gene is TRBD2 (6 bases). Germline values: CDR1 SGHVS, CDR2 FQNEAQ. There are 15 residues in the CDR3. Trimming removed 0 bases at V and 1 base at J, with 10 bases between. CDR3 coding DNA: TGTGCCAGCAGCTTAGCAGGCGGGGCTTCCTACGAGCAGTACTTC. It specifies CASSLAGGASYEQYF.

The table lists this clone with a count of one. The chain carries TRBV7-3 and TRBJ2-1, with D possibly being TRBD1 (7 bases). Germline V gene lookup returns CDR1 SGHTA and CDR2 FQGTGA. The CDR3 runs to 15 residues. V shed 3 bases and J shed 6 bases, with 15 bases lying between them. The CDR3 sequence is CASSFQGGGFNEQFF. As DNA, the CDR3 is TGTGCCAGCAGCTTTCAGGGGGGAGGTTTCAATGAGCAGTTCTTC.

This chain links TRBV7-8 with TRBJ1-1, with D hard to call. Trimming pared 5 bases from V and 0 bases from J, leaving 16 bases between. This CDR3 comprises 16 residues. CDR1 is SGHVS and CDR2 is FQNEAQ in the germline V gene. For the CDR3, the DNA is TGTGCCAGCAGCCGCTCCGTTCTCGTAATGAACACTGAAGCTTTCTTT. The encoded protein is CASSRSVLVMNTEAFF.

This chain links TRBV29-1 with TRBJ2-5, with TRBD1 as a possible D gene (6 bases). V lost 5 bases, J lost 2 bases, and 9 bases lay in between. The CDR3 length is 12 residues. Germline V CDR1 and CDR2: SQVTM, ANQGSEA. The CDR3 DNA sequence: TGCAGCGTTTTTGGACAGCAAGAGACCCAGTACTTC. The encoded protein is CSVFGQQETQYF.

The chain recombines TRBV11-2 with TRBJ1-2; 10 bases align to TRBD1. Trimming cost V 2 bases and J 10 bases; bases outside gene matches: 4. Germline CDR1 SGHAT, CDR2 FQNNGV. The CDR3 is made up of 13 amino acids. CDR3 amino acids: CASSLRDRGIYTF. Here the CDR3 DNA reads TGTGCCAGCAGCTTAAGGGACAGGGGAATCTACACCTTC.

The chain has TRBV10-3 and TRBJ1-1, with TRBD1 identical over 7 bases. The CDR3 runs to 14 residues. The trim removed 5 bases at V and 1 base at J, leaving 4 bases unmatched. CDR1 is ENHRY, CDR2 SYGVKD, per germline. This chain's CDR3 is CAISTTGANTEAFF. The CDR3 nucleotides are TGTGCCATCAGTACCACAGGGGCGAACACTGAAGCTTTCTTT.

The rearrangement joins TRBV6-5 to TRBJ1-1; the D is unclear. There are 13 residues in the CDR3. V gave up 6 bases and J gave up 1 base, with 9 bases separating them. Germline CDR1 is MNHEY and CDR2 is SVGAGI. CDR3 protein: CASSRRENTEAFF. The CDR3 nucleotides read TGTGCCAGCAGCAGGAGGGAGAACACTGAAGCTTTCTTT.

DNA of the CDR3: TGTGCCTGGACTCGGGACAGCTACGAGCAGTACTTC. Translation: CAWTRDSYEQYF. The chain recombines TRBV30 with TRBJ2-7; 7 bases are a match to TRBD1. Germline loops: CDR1 GTSNPN, CDR2 SVGIG (reference sequence). The CDR3 covers 12 residues. V shed 4 bases and J 3 bases; nucleotides not matched to a gene: 3.

This CDR3 is CASSAGDIKGYTF. CDR3 DNA sequence: TGTGCCAGCAGTGCCGGGGACATTAAGGGCTACACCTTC. This chain connects TRBV12-3 or TRBV12-4 to TRBJ1-2; possible D gene TRBD1, 6 bases. Trimming pared 5 bases from V and 8 bases from J, leaving 15 bases between. CDR3 length: 13 residues.

This chain uses TRBV7-9 with TRBJ2-1, with 8 bases aligning to TRBD2. The CDR3 totals 17 residues. CDR1 and CDR2 (germline): SEHNR, FQNEAQ (reference sequence). The V segment lost 3 bases and the J segment 6 bases; nucleotides outside the gene matches: 13. CDR3 in DNA: TGTGCCAGCAGCTTTCTCTCCCGGACTAGCAGTGGCAATGAGCAGTTCTTC. It translates to CASSFLSRTSSGNEQFF. Drawing the rest from reference TRBV7-9 and TRBJ2-1, the complete variable domain is DTGVSQNPRHKITKRGQNVTFRCDPISEHNRLYWYRQTLGQGPEFLTYFQNEAQLEKSRLLSDRFSAERPKGSFSTLEIQRTEQGDSAMYLCASSFLSRTSSGNEQFFGPGTRLTVL.